One T cell receptor beta chain is described in this entry. What it binds is not known. This record comes from a study of T cell repertoires in cytomegalovirus infection. Across the study: Recently identified HLA-C-restricted CMV epitopes were used, and well-studied HLA-B-restricted CMV epitopes were used as well. Through public TCR beta signatures, both CMV infection and matching HLA type were indicated.

A single record per CDR3 protein comes from TCRdb applying MiXCR to the reads. This sample has about 110,000 distinct CDR3 sequences, with about 30% found just once. CDR3 length: 15 residues. V was cut by 4 bases and J by 0 bases, with 11 bases left in between. CDR1 is MNHNS, CDR2 SASEGT, per germline. Study results and caveats: CMV-specific TCR beta clonotypes restricted by HLA-C dominated the ex vivo response. Cumulative public TCR beta family frequency identified carriers of CMV plus the relevant HLA.

The sequenced sample was CD8+ T cells from cultured PBMCs, obtained from culture after CMV antigen stimulation. The chain carries TRBV6-1 and TRBJ2-3; no reliable D call. The clonotype was recovered from a human donor in good health (CMV status not recorded). Some clones in this sample may be carry-over from other donors' samples. For the CDR3, the DNA is TGTGCCAGCAGTGGTAACGTAGCTAGCACAGATACGCAGTATTTT. It is translated as CASSGNVASTDTQYF.